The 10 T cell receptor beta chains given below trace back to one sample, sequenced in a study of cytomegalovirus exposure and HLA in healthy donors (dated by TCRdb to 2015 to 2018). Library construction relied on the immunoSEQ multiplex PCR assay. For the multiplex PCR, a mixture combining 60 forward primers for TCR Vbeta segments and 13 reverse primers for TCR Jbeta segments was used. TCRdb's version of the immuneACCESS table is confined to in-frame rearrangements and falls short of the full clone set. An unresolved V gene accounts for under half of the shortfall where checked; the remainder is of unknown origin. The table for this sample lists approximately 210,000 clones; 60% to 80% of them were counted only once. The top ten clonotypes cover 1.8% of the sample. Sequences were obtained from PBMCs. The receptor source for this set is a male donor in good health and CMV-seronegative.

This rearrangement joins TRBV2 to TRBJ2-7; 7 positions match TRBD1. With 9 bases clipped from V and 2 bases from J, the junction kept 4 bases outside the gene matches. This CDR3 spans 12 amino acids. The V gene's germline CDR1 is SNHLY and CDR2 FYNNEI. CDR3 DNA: TGTGCCAGTAGACAGGGACCCTACGAGCAGTACTTC. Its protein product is CASRQGPYEQYF.

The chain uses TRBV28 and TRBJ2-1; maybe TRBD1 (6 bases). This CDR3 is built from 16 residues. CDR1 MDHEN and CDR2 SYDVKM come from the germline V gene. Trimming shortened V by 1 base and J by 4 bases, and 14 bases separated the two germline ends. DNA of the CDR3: TGTGCCAGCAGTTTATTCGCGGCAGGGGCGTACAATGAGCAGTTCTTC. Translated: CASSLFAAGAYNEQFF.

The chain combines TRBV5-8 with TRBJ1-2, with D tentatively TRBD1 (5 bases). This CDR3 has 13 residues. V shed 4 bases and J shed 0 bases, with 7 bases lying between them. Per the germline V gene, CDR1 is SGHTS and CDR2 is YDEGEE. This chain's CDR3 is CASSPTANYGYTF. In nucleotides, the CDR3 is TGTGCCAGCAGCCCGACAGCTAACTATGGCTACACCTTC.

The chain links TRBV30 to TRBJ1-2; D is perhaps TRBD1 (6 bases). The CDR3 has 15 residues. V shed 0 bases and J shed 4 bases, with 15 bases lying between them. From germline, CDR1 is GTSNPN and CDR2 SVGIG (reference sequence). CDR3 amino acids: CAWSVWQGLSYGYTF. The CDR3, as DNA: TGTGCCTGGAGTGTGTGGCAGGGGTTGTCCTATGGCTACACCTTC.

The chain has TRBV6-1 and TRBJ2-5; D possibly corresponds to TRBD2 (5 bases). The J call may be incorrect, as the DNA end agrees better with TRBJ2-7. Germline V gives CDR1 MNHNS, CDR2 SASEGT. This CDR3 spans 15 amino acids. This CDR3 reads CASGLNSISSYEQYF. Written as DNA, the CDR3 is TGTGCCAGCGGACTTAACTCAATCTCCTCCTACGAGCAGTACTTC.

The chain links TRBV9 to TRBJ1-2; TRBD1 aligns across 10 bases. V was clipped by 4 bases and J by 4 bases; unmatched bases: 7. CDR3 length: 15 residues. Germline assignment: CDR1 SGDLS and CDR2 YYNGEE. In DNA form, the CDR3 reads TGTGCCAGCAGCATCGACAGGGGGCGGAGCTATGGCTACACCTTC. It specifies CASSIDRGRSYGYTF.

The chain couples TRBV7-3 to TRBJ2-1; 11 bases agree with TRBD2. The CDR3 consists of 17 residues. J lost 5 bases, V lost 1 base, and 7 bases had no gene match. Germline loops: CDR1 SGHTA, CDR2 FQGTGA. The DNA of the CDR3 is TGTGCCAGCAGCTTAAGAGTAGCGGGAGGGCCGAACAATGAGCAGTTCTTC. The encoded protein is CASSLRVAGGPNNEQFF.

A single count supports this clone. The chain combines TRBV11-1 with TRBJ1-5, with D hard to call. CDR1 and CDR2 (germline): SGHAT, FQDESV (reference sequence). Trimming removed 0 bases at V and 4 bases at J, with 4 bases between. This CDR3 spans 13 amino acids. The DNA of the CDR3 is TGTGCCAGCAGCTTAGCTATGAATCAGCCCCAGCATTTT. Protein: CASSLAMNQPQHF.

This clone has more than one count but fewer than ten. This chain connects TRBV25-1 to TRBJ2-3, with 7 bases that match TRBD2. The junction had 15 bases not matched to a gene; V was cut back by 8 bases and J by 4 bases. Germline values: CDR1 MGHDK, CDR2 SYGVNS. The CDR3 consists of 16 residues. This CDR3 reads CASLEIKRDGADTQYF. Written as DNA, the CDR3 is TGTGCCAGCCTGGAAATAAAGCGGGACGGGGCAGATACGCAGTATTTT.

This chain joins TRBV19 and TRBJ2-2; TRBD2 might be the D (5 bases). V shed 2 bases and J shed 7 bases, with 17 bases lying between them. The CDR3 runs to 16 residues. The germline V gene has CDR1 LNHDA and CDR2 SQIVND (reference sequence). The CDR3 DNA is TGTGCCAGTAGTATAAATTACCCCACCCGGGACGGGGAGCTGTTTTTT. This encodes CASSINYPTRDGELFF.